The rows below give T cell receptor beta chains drawn from one sample of a study of regulatory T cells in long-lasting Graves disease. A single record per CDR3 protein comes from TCRdb applying MiXCR to the multiplex PCR reads. The table includes a few hundred thousand distinct CDR3 sequences, about 20% detected once. The source material was peripheral blood mononuclear cells (PBMCs), sampled when the disease was refractory, from a patient treated with antithyroid drugs. These receptors were obtained from a female donor with Graves disease. The CDR3 runs from the conserved cysteine through the conserved F or W. The D gene is left open where the match is weak. Clone size is stated in some rows and not others, as once, few, many or a class when expanded.

-,TRBJ1-1,TRBV7-2,-,CASSYQTRTLNTEAFF,TGTGCCAGCAGTTACCAAACCCGGACACTGAACACTGAAGCTTTCTTT
-,TRBJ2-7,TRBV28,many,CASSFLGPAYEQYF,TGTGCCAGCAGTTTTTTAGGACCCGCCTACGAGCAGTACTTC
TRBD1,TRBJ1-1,TRBV20-1,few,CSARSGTGVLTFF,TGCAGTGCTAGATCCGGGACAGGGGTTTTAACTTTCTTT
-,TRBJ1-1,TRBV29-1,few,CSPWERGRGNTEAFF,TGCAGCCCCTGGGAGCGTGGCAGGGGAAACACTGAAGCTTTCTTT
TRBD1,TRBJ2-2,TRBV28,-,CASSRQGLNTGELFF,TGTGCCAGCAGTCGACAGGGGTTGAACACCGGGGAGCTGTTTTTT
-,TRBJ1-5,TRBV2,many,CASSDSQYQPQHF,TGTGCCAGCAGTGACTCTCAGTATCAGCCCCAGCATTTT
-,TRBJ1-4,TRBV18,few,CASSPSPVRGEQLFF,TGTGCCAGCTCACCCTCCCCAGTCCGAGGGGAACAACTGTTTTTT
TRBD2,TRBJ2-5,TRBV6-4,-,CASSDVAGGQETQYF,TGTGCCAGCAGTGACGTAGCGGGGGGACAAGAGACCCAGTACTTC
-,TRBJ1-1,TRBV2,few,CASRGRTAMNTEAFF,TGTGCCAGCAGGGGACGGACAGCCATGAACACTGAAGCTTTCTTT
-,TRBJ1-2,TRBV24-1,many,CATASNYGYTF,TGTGCCACCGCGTCTAACTATGGCTACACCTTC
TRBD2,TRBJ2-2,TRBV19,-,CASSIRTSGRGGELFF,TGTGCCAGTAGTATCCGGACTAGCGGGAGAGGCGGGGAGCTGTTTTTT
-,TRBJ1-1,TRBV5-1,few,CASSLNSRNTEAFF,TGCGCCAGCAGCTTGAACAGCAGGAACACTGAGGCTTTCTTT
TRBD1,TRBJ2-7,TRBV25-1,-,CASSANSGTGGEQYF,TGTGCCAGCAGTGCTAACTCCGGGACAGGGGGTGAGCAGTACTTC
TRBD1,TRBJ1-1,TRBV15,-,CATSRATGDLNTEAFF,TGTGCCACCAGCAGAGCTACAGGGGATTTGAACACTGAAGCTTTCTTT
-,TRBJ2-1,TRBV20-1,many,CSAIDLDYNEQFF,TGCAGTGCTATCGATCTAGACTACAATGAGCAGTTCTTC
TRBD1,TRBJ1-1,TRBV19,few,CASSAYRGSTEAFF,TGTGCCAGTAGTGCCTACAGGGGGTCAACTGAAGCTTTCTTT
-,TRBJ2-2,TRBV2,many,CASSVERTNTGELFF,TGTGCCAGCAGTGTTGAACGGACTAACACCGGGGAGCTGTTTTTT
TRBD1,TRBJ1-1,TRBV7-2,-,CASSLHPGQGRTEAFF,TGTGCCAGCAGCTTACACCCAGGACAGGGCCGCACTGAAGCTTTCTTT
-,TRBJ2-7,TRBV15,few,CATSPYPVLSEQYF,TGTGCCACCAGCCCCTACCCGGTGTTATCCGAGCAGTACTTC
TRBD2,TRBJ2-5,TRBV20-1,-,CSAGEVSGSGLETQYF,TGCAGTGCTGGAGAGGTTAGCGGGAGTGGTTTGGAGACCCAGTACTTC
-,TRBJ2-7,TRBV27,-,CASSLEWQRAPYEQYF,TGTGCCAGCAGTTTAGAATGGCAGCGGGCTCCCTACGAGCAGTACTTC
-,TRBJ2-7,TRBV20-1,many,CSARGQNSHEQYF,TGCAGTGCTAGAGGGCAGAACTCCCACGAGCAGTACTTC
-,TRBJ1-1,TRBV4-1,few,CASSHASEAFF,TGCGCCAGCAGCCACGCCAGTGAAGCTTTCTTT
-,TRBJ2-7,TRBV6-1,-,CASSGVQGGEQYF,TGTGCCAGCAGTGGGGTCCAGGGGGGGGAGCAGTACTTC
TRBD1,TRBJ1-5,TRBV10-3,few,CAISEQGVSFEPQHF,TGTGCCATCAGTGAGCAGGGGGTGAGTTTCGAGCCCCAGCATTTT
TRBD1,TRBJ2-5,TRBV28,many,CASSPFRDRGRETQYF,TGTGCCAGCAGTCCTTTCCGGGACAGGGGACGAGAGACCCAGTACTTC
-,TRBJ2-7,TRBV2,many,CATTKLGGYEQYF,TGTGCCACCACTAAATTGGGAGGTTACGAGCAGTACTTC
-,TRBJ1-3,TRBV20-1,-,CSARQTLGNTIYF,TGCAGTGCCAGGCAGACCCTTGGAAACACCATATATTTT
-,TRBJ2-3,TRBV30,-,CAWSVKDTQYF,TGTGCCTGGAGTGTTAAAGATACGCAGTATTTT
TRBD1,TRBJ1-5,TRBV12-3/TRBV12-4,-,CASRTPGGNNQPQHF,TGTGCCAGCAGGACCCCAGGGGGCAATAATCAGCCCCAGCATTTT